Listed below are T cell receptor beta chains from one sample, sequenced in a study of T cells in Graves' hyperthyroidism and ophthalmopathy. TCRdb passed the multiplex PCR reads through MiXCR, listing each CDR3 protein once. The data show around 560,000 distinct CDR3 sequences, with 16% seen just once and about 17% held by the top ten. Sequenced: blood. These receptors were obtained from a woman under 30 with Graves' hyperthyroidism. CDR3s include the opening cysteine and the closing phenylalanine or tryptophan. Rows may omit the clone size; those that give it use once, few, many or a size class.

clone_size,cdr3_length,v_call,cdr3_aa
NA,17,TRBV6-5,CASSYPLDRDPPYEQFF
NA,17,TRBV7-8,CASSLRFEGASNQPQHF
NA,15,TRBV19,CASSAGQGKNTEAFF
NA,16,TRBV20-1,CSAIGLAGWNTGELFF
NA,16,TRBV7-6,CASSLISGTGSYEQYF
many,15,TRBV29-1,CSVEGWQEPYNEQFF
few,18,TRBV20-1,CSARDLVERGSSYNEQFF
few,15,TRBV7-8,CASSLMVAENYEQYF
many,15,TRBV12-3/TRBV12-4,CASSAPGTLRGGYTF
NA,14,TRBV19,CASKEGSYNSPLHF
many,20,TRBV12-3/TRBV12-4,CASSPYTAGTSGGSTDTQYF
many,15,TRBV7-2,CASSLGGAAADTQYF
NA,13,TRBV7-9,CASPGLAAYEQYF
few,18,TRBV20-1,CSAKLLAGGMSGTDTQYF
few,14,TRBV11-2,CASSPRRTTNEQYF
few,13,TRBV14,CASSPAIAGGYTF
many,15,TRBV7-9,CASSRGWLPPDTQYF
few,14,TRBV20-1,CSAQSGPSYNEQFF
few,19,TRBV30,CAWSAWTLAGVPTGNEQFF
NA,15,TRBV5-1,CASSTPGTGDYEQYF
many,14,TRBV20-1,CSARDPNSGNTIYF
NA,14,TRBV15,CATSPGQRTYEQYF
few,16,TRBV28,CASKVRGIMRIGGYTF
NA,15,TRBV15,CATSGSRTSSYEQYF
NA,15,TRBV7-9,CASSTQRASGGEQFF
NA,16,TRBV6-2/TRBV6-3,CASSWEGQINNQPQHF
many,13,TRBV12-3/TRBV12-4,CASASGRFDTQYF
many,14,TRBV28,CASSSSGPYNEQFF